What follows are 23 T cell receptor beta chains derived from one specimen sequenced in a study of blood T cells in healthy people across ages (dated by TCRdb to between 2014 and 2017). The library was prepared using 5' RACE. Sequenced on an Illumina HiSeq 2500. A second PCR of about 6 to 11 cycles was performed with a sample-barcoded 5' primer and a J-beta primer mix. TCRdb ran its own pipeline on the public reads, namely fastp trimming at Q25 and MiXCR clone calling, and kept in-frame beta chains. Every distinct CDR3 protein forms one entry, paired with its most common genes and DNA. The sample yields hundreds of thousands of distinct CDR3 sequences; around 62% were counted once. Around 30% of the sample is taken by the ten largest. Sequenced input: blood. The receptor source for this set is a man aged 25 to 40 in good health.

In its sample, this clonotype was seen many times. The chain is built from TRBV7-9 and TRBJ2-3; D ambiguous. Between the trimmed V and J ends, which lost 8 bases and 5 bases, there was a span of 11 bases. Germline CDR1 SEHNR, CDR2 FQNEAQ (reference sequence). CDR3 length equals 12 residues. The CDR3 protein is CASSPRGDTQYF. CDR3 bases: TGTGCCAGCTCACCCCGCGGAGATACGCAGTATTTT.

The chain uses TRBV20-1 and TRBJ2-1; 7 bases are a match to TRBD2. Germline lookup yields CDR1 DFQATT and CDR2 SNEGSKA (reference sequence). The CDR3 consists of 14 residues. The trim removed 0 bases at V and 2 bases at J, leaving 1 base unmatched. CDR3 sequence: CSARDGGAYNEQFF. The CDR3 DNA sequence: TGCAGTGCTAGAGATGGGGGGGCCTACAATGAGCAGTTCTTC.

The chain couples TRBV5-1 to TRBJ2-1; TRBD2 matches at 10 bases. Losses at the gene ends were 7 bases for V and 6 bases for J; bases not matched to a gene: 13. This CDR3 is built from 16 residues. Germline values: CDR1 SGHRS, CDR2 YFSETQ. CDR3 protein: CASASLSGGLRNEQFF. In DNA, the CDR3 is TGCGCCAGCGCGAGCCTTAGCGGGGGGCTTCGCAATGAGCAGTTCTTC.

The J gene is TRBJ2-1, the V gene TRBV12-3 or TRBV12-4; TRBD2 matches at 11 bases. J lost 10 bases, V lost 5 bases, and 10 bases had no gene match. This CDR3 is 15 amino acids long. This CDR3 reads CASSPPSRTSGEQFF. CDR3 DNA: TGTGCCAGCAGTCCACCGTCCCGGACTAGCGGGGAGCAGTTCTTC.

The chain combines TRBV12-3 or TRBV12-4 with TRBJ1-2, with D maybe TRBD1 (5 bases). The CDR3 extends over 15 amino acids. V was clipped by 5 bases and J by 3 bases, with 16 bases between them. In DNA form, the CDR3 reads TGTGCCAGCAGTCCATCGGGACGAAACCACTATGGCTACACCTTC. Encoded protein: CASSPSGRNHYGYTF.

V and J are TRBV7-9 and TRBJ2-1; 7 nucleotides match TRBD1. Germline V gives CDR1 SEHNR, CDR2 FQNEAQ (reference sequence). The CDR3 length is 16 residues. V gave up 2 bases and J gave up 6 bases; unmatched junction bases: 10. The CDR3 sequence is CASSLLDRVDLNEQFF. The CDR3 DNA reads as TGTGCCAGCAGCTTATTAGACAGGGTCGATCTCAATGAGCAGTTCTTC.

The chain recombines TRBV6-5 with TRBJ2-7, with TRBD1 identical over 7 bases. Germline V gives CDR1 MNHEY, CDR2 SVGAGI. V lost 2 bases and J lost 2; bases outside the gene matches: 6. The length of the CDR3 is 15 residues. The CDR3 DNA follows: TGTGCCAGCAGTTACGCAGCCGGGACAGCCTACGAGCAGTACTTC. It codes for CASSYAAGTAYEQYF.

DNA for the CDR3: TGTGCCAGCAGCCCCAGTAACCAACCCTACAATGAGCAGTTCTTC. Its translation is CASSPSNQPYNEQFF. The gene calls are TRBV7-9 and TRBJ2-1, with D uncertain. Trimming shortened V by 5 bases and J by 2 bases, and 13 bases separated the two germline ends. Looked up from germline, CDR1 is SEHNR and CDR2 is FQNEAQ (reference sequence). The CDR3 consists of 15 residues.

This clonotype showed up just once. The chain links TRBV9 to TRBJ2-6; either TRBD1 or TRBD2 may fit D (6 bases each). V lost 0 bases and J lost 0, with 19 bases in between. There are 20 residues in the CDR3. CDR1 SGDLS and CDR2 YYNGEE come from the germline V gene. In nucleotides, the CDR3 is TGTGCCAGCAGCGTAGCTAGGGGGGACGGATACGGCTCTGGGGCCAACGTCCTGACTTTC. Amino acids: CASSVARGDGYGSGANVLTF. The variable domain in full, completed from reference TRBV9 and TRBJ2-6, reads DSGVTQTPKHLITATGQRVTLRCSPRSGDLSVYWYQQSLDQGLQFLIQYYNGEERAKGNILERFSAQQFPDLHSELNLSSLELGDSALYFCASSVARGDGYGSGANVLTFGAGSRLTVL.

The CDR3 loop is CASSQEGSPNYGYTF. CDR3 sequence (DNA): TGTGCCAGCAGCCAGGAAGGGAGCCCTAACTATGGCTACACCTTC. V gene TRBV4-2 combines with J gene TRBJ1-2; D gene uncertain. Deletions cut 3 bases from V and 0 bases from J, with 11 bases between. The CDR3 has 15 residues. The germline CDR1 and CDR2 sequences are LGHNA and YNFKEQ.

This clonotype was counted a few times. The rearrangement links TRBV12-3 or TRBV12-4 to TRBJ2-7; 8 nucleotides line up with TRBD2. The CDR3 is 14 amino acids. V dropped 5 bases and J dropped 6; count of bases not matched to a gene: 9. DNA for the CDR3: TGTGCCAGCAGTCACTCCGGGACTAGGGGCGAGCAGTACTTC. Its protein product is CASSHSGTRGEQYF.

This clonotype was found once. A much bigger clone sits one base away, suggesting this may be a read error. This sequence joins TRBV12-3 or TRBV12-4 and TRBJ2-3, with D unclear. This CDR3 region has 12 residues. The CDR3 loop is CTSSLRADTQYF. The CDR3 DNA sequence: TGTACCAGCAGTTTGAGAGCAGATACGCAGTATTTT.

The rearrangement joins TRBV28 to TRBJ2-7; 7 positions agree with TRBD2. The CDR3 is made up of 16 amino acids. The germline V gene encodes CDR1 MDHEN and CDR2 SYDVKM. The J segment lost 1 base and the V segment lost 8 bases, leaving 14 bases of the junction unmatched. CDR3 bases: TGTGCCAGCTTGGTTAATGGACTAGGCGGGTCCTACGAGCAGTACTTC. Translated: CASLVNGLGGSYEQYF.

The CDR3 nucleotides read TGTGCCACCAGCAGAGGAGCGGAGATGTACGAGCAGTACTTC. This sequence encodes CATSRGAEMYEQYF. The V gene is TRBV15, the J gene TRBJ2-4; the D gene is possibly TRBD2 (5 bases). The DNA matches TRBJ2-7 better at its end, which makes the J call doubtful. Germline V gene sequence: CDR1 LNHNV, CDR2 YYDKDF (reference sequence). This CDR3 is built from 14 residues.

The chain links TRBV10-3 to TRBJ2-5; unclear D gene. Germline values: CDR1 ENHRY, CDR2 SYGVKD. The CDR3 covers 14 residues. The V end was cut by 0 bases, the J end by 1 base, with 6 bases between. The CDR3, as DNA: TGTGCCATCAGTGAGTCATCCTCCCAAGAGACCCAGTACTTC. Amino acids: CAISESSSQETQYF.

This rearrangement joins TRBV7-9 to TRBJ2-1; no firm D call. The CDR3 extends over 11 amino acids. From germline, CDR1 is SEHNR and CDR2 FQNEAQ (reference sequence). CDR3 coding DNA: TGTGCGTGTACTGCGGATAATGAGCAGTTCTTC. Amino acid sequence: CACTADNEQFF.

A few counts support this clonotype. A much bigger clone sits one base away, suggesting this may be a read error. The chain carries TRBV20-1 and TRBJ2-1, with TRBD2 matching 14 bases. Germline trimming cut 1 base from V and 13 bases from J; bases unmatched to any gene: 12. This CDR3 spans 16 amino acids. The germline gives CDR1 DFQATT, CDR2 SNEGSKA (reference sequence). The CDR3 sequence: CSARGGLAGEGETQFF. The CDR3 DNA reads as TGCAGTGCTAGAGGGGGACTAGCGGGGGAGGGAGAGACCCAGTTCTTC.

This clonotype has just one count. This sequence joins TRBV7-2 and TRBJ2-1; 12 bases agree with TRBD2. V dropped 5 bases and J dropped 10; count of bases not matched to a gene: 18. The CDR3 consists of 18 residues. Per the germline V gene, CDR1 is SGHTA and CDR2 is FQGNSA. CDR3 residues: CASSPGPRPSGGAGEQFF. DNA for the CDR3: TGTGCCAGCAGCCCTGGCCCGCGTCCTAGCGGGGGGGCTGGGGAGCAGTTCTTC.

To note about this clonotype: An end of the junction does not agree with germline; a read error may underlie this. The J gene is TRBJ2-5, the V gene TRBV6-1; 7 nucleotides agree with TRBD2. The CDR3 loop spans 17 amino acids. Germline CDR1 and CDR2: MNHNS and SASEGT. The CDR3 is CASSVEGGAAPIDREFF. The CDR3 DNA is TGTGCCAGCAGTGTGGAGGGAGGGGCAGCCCCGATAGACCGTGAGTTCTTC.

CDR3 loop: CSVEFLRDRGMIGNEQFF. The DNA for the CDR3 is TGCAGCGTTGAATTTCTGCGGGACAGGGGGATGATAGGAAATGAGCAGTTCTTC. V gene TRBV29-1 combines with J gene TRBJ2-1, with TRBD1 matching 11 bases. The CDR3 extends over 18 amino acids. CDR1 and CDR2 from the germline V gene are SQVTM and ANQGSEA. With V trimmed by 2 bases and J by 7 bases, 16 bases remained unmatched.

DNA for the CDR3: TGTGCCAGCGGTGACTTTAGGTATGGCTACACCTTC. Its translation is CASGDFRYGYTF. This rearrangement joins TRBV27 to TRBJ1-2; D remains ambiguous. V dropped 8 bases and J dropped 5 bases, with 12 bases sitting between them. CDR1 and CDR2 from the germline V gene are MNHEY and SMNVEV (reference sequence). The CDR3 consists of 12 residues.

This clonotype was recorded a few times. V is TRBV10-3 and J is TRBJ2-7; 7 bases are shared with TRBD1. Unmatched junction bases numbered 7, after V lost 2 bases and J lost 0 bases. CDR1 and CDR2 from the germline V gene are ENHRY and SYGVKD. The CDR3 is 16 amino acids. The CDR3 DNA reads TGTGCCATCAGTGAGCCCGACAGGGCAGCCTCCTACGAGCAGTACTTC. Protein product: CAISEPDRAASYEQYF.

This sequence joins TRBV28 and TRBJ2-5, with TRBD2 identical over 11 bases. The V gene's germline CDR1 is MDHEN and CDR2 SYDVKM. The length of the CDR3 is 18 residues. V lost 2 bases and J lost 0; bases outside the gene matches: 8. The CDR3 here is CASSLPPQLAGDQETQYF. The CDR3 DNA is TGTGCCAGCAGTTTACCCCCTCAACTAGCGGGGGACCAAGAGACCCAGTACTTC.